This record covers a single T cell receptor beta chain. Its target is not known. The record originates from a study of a mutant IDH1 vaccine in newly diagnosed glioma. In the study overall: Following radiotherapy alone, or alongside temozolomide cycles, vaccination was started after an interval of 4-6 weeks. Averaging around 42 years of age, treated patients were around 60% male and about 38% female. Study-wide points: 80% to 95% of patients showed vaccine-induced immune responses across multiple MHC alleles.

The CDR3 has 12 residues. Germline lookup yields CDR1 SQVTM and CDR2 ANQGSEA. Trimming removed 6 bases at V and 5 bases at J, with 11 bases between. Only in-frame clones appear in the TCRdb table, and some are missing; sequencing was by immunoSEQ multiplex PCR. Among 50,000 to 65,000 clones listed, more than 75% were seen once. Time point meaning: week 23, last vaccination. The vaccine gave 300 ug of a 20-mer mutant IDH1 peptide subcutaneously per dose. This TCR was sampled from a man aged 40-50 years with glioma. This sequence joins TRBV29-1 and TRBJ1-3; D is unclear. The starting material was PBMCs, obtained from a glioma patient whose treatment included an IDH1 peptide vaccine. The CDR3 DNA reads as TGCAGCGTAACGACGAAGAGAAACACCATATATTTT. This encodes CSVTTKRNTIYF.